Included here is one T cell receptor beta chain sequence, with context. Living in about two dozen US areas, the participants were between roughly 18 and 90 years of age. These data belong to a study of blood T cell repertoires in COVID-19. In the study overall: Donors in the United States, Italy and Spain gave samples during acute or convalescent COVID-19.

Per the original data handling: By means of reference gene primer amplification, nucleated cell counts were estimated. The table came from immunoSEQ multiplex PCR; TCRdb's copy has only in-frame clones and leaves some out. V, J and clone size are taken as reported in that table, and D and trimming were inferred from the DNA itself. The table lists roughly 250,000 clones, approximately 90% of them singletons. Sequencing input: PBMCs or T cells enriched from blood (not recorded which). This TCR was sampled from a woman aged 18-30 years who had recovered from COVID-19.

Here the CDR3 reads CASSFTGSGANVLTF. For the CDR3, the DNA is TGTGCCAGCAGTTTTACAGGTTCCGGGGCCAACGTCCTGACTTTC. The J gene is TRBJ2-6, the V gene TRBV7-2; tentative D call: TRBD1 (5 bases). Germline CDR1 and CDR2: SGHTA and FQGNSA. This CDR3 has 15 residues. Trimming left V 6 bases short and J 4 bases short, with 13 bases between.